This TCR beta chain is from a study of T cell responses to AZD1222 COVID-19 vaccine. Here immunoSEQ multiplex PCR was the method, and the copy in TCRdb shows in-frame clones only, minus some. The sample yields about 150,000 clones, roughly nine tenths seen once. Germline assignment: CDR1 SNHLY and CDR2 FYNNEI. V shed 10 bases, J shed 3 bases, and the junction held 5 bases outside the gene matches. CDR3 length equals 13 residues. V usage is TRBV2 and J usage is TRBJ1-5; 8 bases align to TRBD1. The clonotype comes from an adult in good health. This specimen consisted of peripheral blood, obtained on day 0 of AZD1222 vaccination. CDR3 region: CATTGGSNQPQHF. The CDR3 bases are TGTGCCACCACAGGGGGATCCAATCAGCCCCAGCATTTT.